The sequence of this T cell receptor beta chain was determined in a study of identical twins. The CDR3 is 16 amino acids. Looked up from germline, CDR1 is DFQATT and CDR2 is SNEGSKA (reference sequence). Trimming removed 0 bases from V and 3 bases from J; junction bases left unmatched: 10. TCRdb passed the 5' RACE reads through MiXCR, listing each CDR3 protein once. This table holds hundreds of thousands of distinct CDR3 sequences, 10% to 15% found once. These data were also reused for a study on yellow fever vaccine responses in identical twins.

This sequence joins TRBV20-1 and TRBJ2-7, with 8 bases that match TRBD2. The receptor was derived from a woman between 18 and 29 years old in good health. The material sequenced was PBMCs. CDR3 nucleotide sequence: TGCAGTGCTAGAGATCAGGCTAGCGGGTTGCTCTACGAGCAGTACTTC. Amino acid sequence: CSARDQASGLLYEQYF.